This T cell receptor (beta chain) was sequenced during a study of cytomegalovirus exposure and HLA in healthy donors. The CDR3 loop spans 16 amino acids. Vbeta (60) and Jbeta (13) primers were used in the PCR. Assay: immunoSEQ multiplex PCR; the TCRdb copy retains only in-frame clones and omits some. Of some 150,000 clones in the sample, 82% are singletons; the top ten hold roughly a tenth. The sample taken for sequencing was PBMCs. The clonotype comes from a man aged 50 to 59 in good health and CMV-seropositive. This chain connects TRBV21-1 to TRBJ2-1; the table's D call, TRBD2, has no DNA check behind it. TRBV21-1 is noted as a pseudogene. The CDR3 nucleotides read TGTGCCAGCCAAGAGAGGCAAAAACGAAATAGGAATGAGCAGTTCTTC. It specifies CASQERQKRNRNEQFF.